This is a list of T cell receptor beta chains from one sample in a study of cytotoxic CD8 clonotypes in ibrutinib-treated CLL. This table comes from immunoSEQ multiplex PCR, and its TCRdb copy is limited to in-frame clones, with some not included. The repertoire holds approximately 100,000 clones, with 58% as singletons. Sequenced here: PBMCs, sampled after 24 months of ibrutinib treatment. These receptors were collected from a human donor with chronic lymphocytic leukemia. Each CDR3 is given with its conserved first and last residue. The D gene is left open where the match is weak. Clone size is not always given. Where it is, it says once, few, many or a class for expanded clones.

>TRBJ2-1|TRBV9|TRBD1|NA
CASSVGQGPFSANEQFF
TGTGCCAGCAGCGTTGGACAGGGTCCCTTCTCTGCGAATGAGCAGTTCTTC
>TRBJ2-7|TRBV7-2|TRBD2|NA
CASSSSPTSETQLYEQYF
TGTGCCAGCAGCTCGAGCCCCACTAGCGAGACACAACTCTACGAGCAGTACTTC
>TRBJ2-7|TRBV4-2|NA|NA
CASSHARDSPYEQYF
TGTGCCAGCAGCCATGCTAGGGACTCACCCTACGAGCAGTACTTC
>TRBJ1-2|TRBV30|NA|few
CAWSVGGYGYTF
TGTGCCTGGAGTGTTGGGGGTTATGGCTACACCTTC
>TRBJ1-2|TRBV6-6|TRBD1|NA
CASTSRGNYGYTF
TGTGCCAGCACATCCAGGGGGAACTATGGCTACACCTTC
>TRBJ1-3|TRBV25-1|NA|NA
CASSAWDITGNTIYF
TGTGCCAGCAGTGCCTGGGACATAACCGGAAACACCATATATTTT
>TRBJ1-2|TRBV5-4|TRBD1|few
CASSTTGVNYGYTF
TGTGCCAGCAGCACTACAGGGGTAAACTATGGCTACACCTTC
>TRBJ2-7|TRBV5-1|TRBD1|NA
CASSSTGGSYEQYF
TGCGCCAGCAGCTCCACAGGGGGCTCCTACGAGCAGTACTTC
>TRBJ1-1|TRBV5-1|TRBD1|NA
CASSDWTGSMNTEAFF
TGCGCCAGCAGCGATTGGACAGGTTCAATGAACACTGAAGCTTTCTTT
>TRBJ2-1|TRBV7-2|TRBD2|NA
CASSTGAGGYNEQFF
TGTGCCAGCAGCACCGGGGCGGGGGGCTACAATGAGCAGTTCTTC
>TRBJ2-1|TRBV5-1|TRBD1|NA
CASSIYRGPNEQFF
TGCGCCAGCAGCATTTACAGGGGGCCTAATGAGCAGTTCTTC
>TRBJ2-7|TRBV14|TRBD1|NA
CASSPWDREETREQYF
TGTGCCAGCAGCCCCTGGGACAGGGAGGAGACGAGGGAGCAGTACTTC
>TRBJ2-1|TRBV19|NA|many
CASSSHNEQFF
TGTGCCAGTAGTTCCCACAATGAGCAGTTCTTC
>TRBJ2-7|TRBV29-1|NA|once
CSVLGGSYEQYF
TGCAGCGTTCTGGGGGGCTCCTACGAGCAGTACTTC
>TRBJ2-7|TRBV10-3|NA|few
CAISDLGYEQYF
TGTGCCATCAGTGATCTAGGCTACGAGCAGTACTTC
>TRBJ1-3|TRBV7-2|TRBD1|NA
CASSLGGQGKGNTIYF
TGTGCCAGCAGCTTAGGAGGACAGGGTAAAGGAAACACCATATATTTT
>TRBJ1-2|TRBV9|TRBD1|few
CASSPDREYGYTF
TGTGCCAGCAGCCCTGACAGGGAGTATGGCTACACCTTC
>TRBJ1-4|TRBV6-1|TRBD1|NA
CASSRQGGSDEKLFF
TGTGCCAGCAGTCGACAGGGGGGCTCGGATGAAAAACTGTTTTTT
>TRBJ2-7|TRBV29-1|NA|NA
CSVQQDTYEQYF
TGCAGCGTTCAGCAGGATACCTACGAGCAGTACTTC
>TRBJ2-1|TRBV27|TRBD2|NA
CASSPSGTSDDEQFF
TGTGCCAGCAGTCCATCCGGGACTAGCGACGATGAGCAGTTCTTC
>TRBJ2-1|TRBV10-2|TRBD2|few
CASSEGLAGMGQFF
TGCGCCAGCAGTGAGGGACTAGCGGGAATGGGGCAGTTCTTC
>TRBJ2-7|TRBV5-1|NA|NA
CATNVGYGLQYF
TGCGCCACCAATGTCGGTTACGGCCTTCAGTACTTC
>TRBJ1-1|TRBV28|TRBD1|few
CASSAHEGQGRTEAFF
TGTGCCAGCAGCGCCCATGAGGGACAGGGGAGGACTGAAGCTTTCTTT
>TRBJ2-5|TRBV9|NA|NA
CASSVDTYQETQYF
TGTGCCAGCAGCGTAGATACGTACCAAGAGACCCAGTACTTC
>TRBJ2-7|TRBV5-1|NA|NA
CASSLELAYEQYF
TGCGCCAGCAGCTTGGAGCTAGCCTACGAGCAGTACTTC
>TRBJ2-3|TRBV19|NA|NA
CASSIDLWRGLTDTQYF
TGTGCCAGTAGTATAGATCTTTGGCGGGGCCTCACAGATACGCAGTATTTT
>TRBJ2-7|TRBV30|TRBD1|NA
CAWGKGTGRHEQYF
TGTGCCTGGGGAAAAGGGACAGGGCGGCACGAGCAGTACTTC
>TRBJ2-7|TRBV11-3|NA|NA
CASSPFGVQSYEQYF
TGTGCCAGCAGCCCCTTCGGGGTGCAATCCTACGAGCAGTACTTC
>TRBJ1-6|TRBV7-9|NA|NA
CASSPRDLALHF
TGTGCCAGCAGCCCCAGGGATTTGGCCCTCCACTTT
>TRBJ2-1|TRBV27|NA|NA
CASRPIGRSSYNEQFF
TGTGCCAGCAGGCCGATCGGACGGAGCTCCTACAATGAGCAGTTCTTC
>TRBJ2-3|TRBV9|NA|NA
CASSVGGYTDTQYF
TGTGCCAGCAGCGTAGGTGGTTACACAGATACGCAGTATTTT
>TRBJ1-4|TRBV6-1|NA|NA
CASSEKQGKNEKLFF
TGTGCCAGCAGTGAAAAACAGGGCAAAAATGAAAAACTGTTTTTT
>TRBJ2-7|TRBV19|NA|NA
CASSMEGALGEQYF
TGTGCCAGTAGTATGGAGGGGGCGCTGGGCGAGCAGTACTTC
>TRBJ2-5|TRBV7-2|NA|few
CASSLVETQYF
TGTGCCAGCAGCTTAGTGGAGACCCAGTACTTC
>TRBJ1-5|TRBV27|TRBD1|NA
CASSGRGVGNQPQHF
TGTGCCAGCAGTGGCAGGGGGGTGGGCAATCAGCCCCAGCATTTT
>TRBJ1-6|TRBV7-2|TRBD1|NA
CASSTQTGTGGSPLHF
TGTGCCAGCAGCACTCAAACCGGGACAGGGGGATCACCCCTCCACTTT
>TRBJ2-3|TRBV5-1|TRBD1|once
CASNTGGADTQYF
TGCGCCAGTAATACAGGGGGCGCAGATACGCAGTATTTT
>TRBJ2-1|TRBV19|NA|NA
CASSIGQRSYNEQFF
TGTGCCAGTAGTATCGGACAGCGCTCTTACAATGAGCAGTTCTTC
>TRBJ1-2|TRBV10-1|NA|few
CASSEGQADYGYTF
TGCGCCAGCAGTGAGGGGCAGGCTGACTATGGCTACACCTTC
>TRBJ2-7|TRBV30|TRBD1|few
CAWRPDRDYEQYF
TGTGCCTGGAGGCCTGACAGGGACTACGAGCAGTACTTC
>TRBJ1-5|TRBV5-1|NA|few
CASSLTDTSQPQHF
TGCGCCAGCAGCTTGACCGATACGTCTCAGCCCCAGCATTTT
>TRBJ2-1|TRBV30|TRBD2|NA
CAWSGIAGGSYNEQFF
TGTGCCTGGAGTGGTATAGCGGGGGGTTCCTACAATGAGCAGTTCTTC
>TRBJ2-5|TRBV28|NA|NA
CASGPRASETQYF
TGTGCCAGCGGCCCCAGGGCGTCAGAGACCCAGTACTTC
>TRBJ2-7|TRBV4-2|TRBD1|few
CASSQDGDRGVYEQYF
TGTGCCAGCAGCCAAGATGGGGACAGGGGGGTCTACGAGCAGTACTTC
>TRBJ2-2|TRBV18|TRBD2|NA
CASSPGREDTGELFF
TGTGCCAGCTCACCAGGGAGGGAGGACACCGGGGAGCTGTTTTTT
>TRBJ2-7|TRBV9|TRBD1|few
CASSVQQGSSYEQYF
TGTGCCAGCAGCGTCCAACAGGGGAGCTCCTACGAGCAGTACTTC
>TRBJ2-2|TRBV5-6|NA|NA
CASSLSRALNTGELFF
TGTGCCAGCAGCTTGAGTCGGGCCCTGAACACCGGGGAGCTGTTTTTT
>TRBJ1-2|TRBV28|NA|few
CASNPRPGGYTF
TGTGCCAGCAATCCCAGGCCGGGTGGCTACACCTTC
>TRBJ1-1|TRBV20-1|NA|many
CSASRVNEAFF
TGCAGTGCCTCCAGGGTAAATGAAGCTTTCTTT
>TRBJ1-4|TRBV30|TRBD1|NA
CAWSVAGGTNEKLFF
TGTGCCTGGAGTGTTGCAGGGGGGACTAATGAAAAACTGTTTTTT
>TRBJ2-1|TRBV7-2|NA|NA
CASSLEETNEQFF
TGTGCCAGCAGCCTAGAGGAGACCAATGAGCAGTTCTTC
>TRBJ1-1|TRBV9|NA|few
CASSVGGQNTEAFF
TGTGCCAGCAGCGTTGGGGGTCAGAACACTGAAGCTTTCTTT
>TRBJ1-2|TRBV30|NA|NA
CAWTLTSGMGSYTF
TGTGCCTGGACCCTGACAAGCGGGATGGGTAGCTACACCTTC
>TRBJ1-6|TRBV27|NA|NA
CASSPQGGSPLHF
TGTGCCAGCAGTCCCCAGGGAGGCTCACCCCTCCACTTT